This TCR beta chain was captured by sequencing in a study of cytomegalovirus exposure and HLA in healthy donors. Study in general: The study placed about 86% of its approximately 400 genotyped donors in the Caucasian-associated ancestry cluster.

This clone was seen only a few times. What it binds is unknown. The same CDR3 is also encoded by other DNA sequences in this sample. Study outcomes and limitations: With later analysis, a missense DCLRE1C variant became linked to TCR beta V- and J-gene trimming. The study carried out a later analysis of TCR beta sequences. It associated some 15,000 of them with specific HLA alleles at a false discovery rate of 0.05. In a later analysis, TCR association rates varied by HLA locus: DRB1 most, HLA-C fewest.

CDR1 and CDR2 from the germline V gene are SGHTA and FQGNSA. The CDR3 length is 12 residues. Trimming removed 1 base from V and 3 bases from J, with 4 bases in between. Primers: 60 Vbeta forward and 13 Jbeta reverse. Produced via immunoSEQ multiplex PCR; TCRdb's table is partial and in-frame only. This table has a few hundred thousand clones, roughly 80% appearing once. This sequence was found in a man aged 25 to 40 in good health and CMV-seronegative. The chain joins TRBV7-2 to TRBJ2-7, with D unresolved. Sequenced material: PBMCs. The CDR3 DNA follows: TGTGCCAGCAGCTTAGTCAGCTACGAGCAGTACTTC. Translation: CASSLVSYEQYF.